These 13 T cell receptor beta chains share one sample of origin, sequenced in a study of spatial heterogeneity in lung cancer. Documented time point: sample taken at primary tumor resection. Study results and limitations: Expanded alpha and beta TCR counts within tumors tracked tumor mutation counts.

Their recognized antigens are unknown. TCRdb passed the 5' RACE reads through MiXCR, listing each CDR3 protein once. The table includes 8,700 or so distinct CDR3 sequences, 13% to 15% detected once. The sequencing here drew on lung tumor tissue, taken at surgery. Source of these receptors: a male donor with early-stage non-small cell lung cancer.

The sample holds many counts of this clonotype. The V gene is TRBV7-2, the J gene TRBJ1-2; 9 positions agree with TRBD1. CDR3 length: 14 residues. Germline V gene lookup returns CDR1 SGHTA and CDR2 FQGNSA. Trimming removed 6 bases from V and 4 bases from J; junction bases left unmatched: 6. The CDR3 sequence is CASSGLGQGYGYTF. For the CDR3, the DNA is TGTGCCAGCAGTGGACTGGGACAGGGCTATGGCTACACCTTC.

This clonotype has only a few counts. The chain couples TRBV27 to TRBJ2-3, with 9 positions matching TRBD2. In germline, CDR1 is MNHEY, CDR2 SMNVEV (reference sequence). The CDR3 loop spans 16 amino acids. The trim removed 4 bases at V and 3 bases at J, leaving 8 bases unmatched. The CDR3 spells CASSSTGTSSTDTQYF. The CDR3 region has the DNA TGTGCCAGCAGTTCAACCGGGACTAGCTCAACAGATACGCAGTATTTT.

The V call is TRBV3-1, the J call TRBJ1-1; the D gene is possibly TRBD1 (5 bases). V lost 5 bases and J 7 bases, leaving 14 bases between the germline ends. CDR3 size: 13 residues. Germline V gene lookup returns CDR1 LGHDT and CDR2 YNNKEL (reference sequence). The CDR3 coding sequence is TGTGCCAGCAGCTCCACAGGTAATGGTGAAGCTTTCTTT. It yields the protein CASSSTGNGEAFF.

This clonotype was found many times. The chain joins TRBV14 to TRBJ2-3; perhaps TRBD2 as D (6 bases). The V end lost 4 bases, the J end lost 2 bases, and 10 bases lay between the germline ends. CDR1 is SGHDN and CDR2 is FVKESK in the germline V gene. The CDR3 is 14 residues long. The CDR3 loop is CASSPGLNTDTQYF. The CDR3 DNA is TGTGCCAGCAGCCCAGGACTAAACACAGATACGCAGTATTTT.

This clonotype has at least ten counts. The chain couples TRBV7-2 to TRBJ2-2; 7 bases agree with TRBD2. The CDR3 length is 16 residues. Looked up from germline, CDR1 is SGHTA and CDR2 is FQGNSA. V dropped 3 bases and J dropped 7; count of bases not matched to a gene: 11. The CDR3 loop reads CASSLNRGSSVGELFF. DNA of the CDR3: TGTGCCAGCAGCTTGAATCGCGGGAGTTCCGTCGGGGAGCTGTTTTTT.

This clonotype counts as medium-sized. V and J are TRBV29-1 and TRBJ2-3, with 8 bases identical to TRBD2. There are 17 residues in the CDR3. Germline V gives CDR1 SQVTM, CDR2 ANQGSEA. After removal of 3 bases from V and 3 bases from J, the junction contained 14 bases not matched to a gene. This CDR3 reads CSVDRRFSGKGTDTQYF. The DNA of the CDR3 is TGCAGCGTTGACCGCCGTTTTAGCGGGAAGGGTACAGATACGCAGTATTTT.

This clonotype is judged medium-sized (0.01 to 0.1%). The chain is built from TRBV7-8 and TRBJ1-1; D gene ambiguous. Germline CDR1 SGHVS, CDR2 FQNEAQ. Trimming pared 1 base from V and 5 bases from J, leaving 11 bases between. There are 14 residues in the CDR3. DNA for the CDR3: TGTGCCAGCAGCTTAGGTGTAGGGAGGACTGAAGCTTTCTTT. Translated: CASSLGVGRTEAFF. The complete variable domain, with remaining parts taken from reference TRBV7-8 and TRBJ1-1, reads GAGVSQSPRYKVAKRGQDVALRCDPISGHVSLFWYQQALGQGPEFLTYFQNEAQLDKSGLPSDRFFAERPEGSVSTLKIQRTQQEDSAVYLCASSLGVGRTEAFFGQGTRLTVV.

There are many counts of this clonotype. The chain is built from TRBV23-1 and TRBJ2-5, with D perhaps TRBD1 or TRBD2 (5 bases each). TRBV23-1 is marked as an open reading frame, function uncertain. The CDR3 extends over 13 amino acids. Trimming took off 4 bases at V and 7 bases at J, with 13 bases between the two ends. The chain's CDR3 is CASSLGTAGTQYF. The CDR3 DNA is TGCGCCAGCAGTCTTGGGACCGCGGGGACCCAGTACTTC.

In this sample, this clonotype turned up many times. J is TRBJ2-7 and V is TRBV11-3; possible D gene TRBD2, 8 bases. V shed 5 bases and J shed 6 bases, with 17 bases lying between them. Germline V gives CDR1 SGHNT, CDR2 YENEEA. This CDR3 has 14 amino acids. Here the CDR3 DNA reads TGTGCCAGCAGCCCCCCGGGAGGGGGCGGCGAGCAGTACTTC. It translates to CASSPPGGGGEQYF.

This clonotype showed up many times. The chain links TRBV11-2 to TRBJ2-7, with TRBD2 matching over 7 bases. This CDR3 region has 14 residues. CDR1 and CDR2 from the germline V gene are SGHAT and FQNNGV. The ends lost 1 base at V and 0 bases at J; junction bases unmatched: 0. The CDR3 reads CASSLAGGSYEQYF. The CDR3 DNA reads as TGTGCCAGCAGCTTAGCGGGAGGCTCCTACGAGCAGTACTTC. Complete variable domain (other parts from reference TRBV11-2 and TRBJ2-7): EAGVAQSPRYKIIEKRQSVAFWCNPISGHATLYWYQQILGQGPKLLIQFQNNGVVDDSQLPKDRFSAERLKGVDSTLKIQPAKLEDSAVYLCASSLAGGSYEQYFGPGTRLTVT.

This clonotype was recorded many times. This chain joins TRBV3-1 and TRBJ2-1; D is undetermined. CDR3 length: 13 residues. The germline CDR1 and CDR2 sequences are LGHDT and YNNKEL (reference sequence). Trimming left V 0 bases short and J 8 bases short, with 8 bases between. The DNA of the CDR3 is TGTGCCAGCAGCCAAGACCCATCCTATGAGCAGTTCTTC. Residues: CASSQDPSYEQFF.

The CDR3 nucleotides are TGTGCCAGCAGTAGCTCCCCTACCGGGGAGCTGTTTTTT. Protein product: CASSSSPTGELFF. The V call is TRBV2, the J call TRBJ2-2; D gene ambiguous. Germline V gene sequence: CDR1 SNHLY, CDR2 FYNNEI. The CDR3 consists of 13 residues. V was trimmed by 5 bases and J by 5 bases, leaving 9 bases between them. Based on the CDR3 plus reference TRBV2 and TRBJ2-2, the full variable domain is EPEVTQTPSHQVTQMGQEVILRCVPISNHLYFYWYRQILGQKVEFLVSFYNNEISEKSEIFDDQFSVERPDGSNFTLKIRSTKLEDSAMYFCASSSSPTGELFFGEGSRLTVL.

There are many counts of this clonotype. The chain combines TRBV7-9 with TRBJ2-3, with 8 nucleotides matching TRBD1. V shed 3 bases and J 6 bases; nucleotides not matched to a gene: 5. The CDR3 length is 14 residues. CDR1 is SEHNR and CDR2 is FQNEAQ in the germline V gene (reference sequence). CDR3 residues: CASSFGQGADTQYF. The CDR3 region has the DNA TGTGCCAGCAGCTTCGGACAGGGAGCGGATACGCAGTATTTT.